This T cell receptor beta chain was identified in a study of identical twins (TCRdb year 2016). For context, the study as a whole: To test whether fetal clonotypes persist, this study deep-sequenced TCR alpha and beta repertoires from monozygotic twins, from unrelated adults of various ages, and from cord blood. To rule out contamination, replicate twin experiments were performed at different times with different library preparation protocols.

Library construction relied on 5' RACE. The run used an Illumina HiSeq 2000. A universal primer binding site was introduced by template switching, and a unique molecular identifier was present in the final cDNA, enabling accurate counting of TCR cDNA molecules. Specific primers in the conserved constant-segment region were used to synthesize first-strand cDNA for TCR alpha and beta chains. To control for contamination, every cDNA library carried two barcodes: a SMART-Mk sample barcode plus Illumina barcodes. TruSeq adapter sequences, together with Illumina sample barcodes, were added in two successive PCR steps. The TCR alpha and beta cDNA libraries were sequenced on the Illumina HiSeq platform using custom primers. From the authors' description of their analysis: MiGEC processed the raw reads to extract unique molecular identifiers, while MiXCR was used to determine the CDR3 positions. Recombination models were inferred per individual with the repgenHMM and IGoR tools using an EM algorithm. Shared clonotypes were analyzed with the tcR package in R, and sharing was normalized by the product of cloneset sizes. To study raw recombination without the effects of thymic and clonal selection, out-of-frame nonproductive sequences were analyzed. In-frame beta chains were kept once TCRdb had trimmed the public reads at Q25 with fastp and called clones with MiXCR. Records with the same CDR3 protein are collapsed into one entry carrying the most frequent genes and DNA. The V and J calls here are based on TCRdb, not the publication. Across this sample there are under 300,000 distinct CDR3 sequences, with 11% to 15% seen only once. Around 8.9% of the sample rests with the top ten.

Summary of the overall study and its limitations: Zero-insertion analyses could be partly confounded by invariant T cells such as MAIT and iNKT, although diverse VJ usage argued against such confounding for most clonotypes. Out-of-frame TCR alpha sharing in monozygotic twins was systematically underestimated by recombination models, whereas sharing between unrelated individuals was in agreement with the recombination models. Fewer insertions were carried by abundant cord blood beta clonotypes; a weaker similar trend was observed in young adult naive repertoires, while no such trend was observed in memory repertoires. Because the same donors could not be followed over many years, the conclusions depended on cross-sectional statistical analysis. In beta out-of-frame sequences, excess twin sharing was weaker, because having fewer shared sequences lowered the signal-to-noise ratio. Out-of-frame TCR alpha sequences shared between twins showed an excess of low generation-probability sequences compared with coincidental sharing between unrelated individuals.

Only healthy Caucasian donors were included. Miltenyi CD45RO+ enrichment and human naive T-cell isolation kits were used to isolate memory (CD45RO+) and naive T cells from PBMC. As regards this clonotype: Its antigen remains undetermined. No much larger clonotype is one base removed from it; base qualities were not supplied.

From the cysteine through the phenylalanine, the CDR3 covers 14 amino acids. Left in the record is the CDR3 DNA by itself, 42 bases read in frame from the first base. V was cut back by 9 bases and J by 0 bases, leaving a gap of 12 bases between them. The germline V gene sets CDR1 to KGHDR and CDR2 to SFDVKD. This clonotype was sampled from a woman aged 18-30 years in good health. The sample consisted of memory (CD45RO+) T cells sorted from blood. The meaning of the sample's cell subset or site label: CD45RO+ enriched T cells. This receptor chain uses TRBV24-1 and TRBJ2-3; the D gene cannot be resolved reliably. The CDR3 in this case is CATSAAASTDTQYF. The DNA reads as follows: TGTGCCACCTCGGCGGCGGCTAGCACAGATACGCAGTATTTT.